The 29 T cell receptor beta chains below come from one sample, sequenced in a study of shared clonotypes between healthy human individuals. The protocol was immunoSEQ multiplex PCR, while the TCRdb copy is restricted to in-frame clones and leaves out a portion. The sample shows a few million clones, just over 90% of them seen only once. CD45RO negativity and positive selection for CCR7 defined naive CD8 cells, a population that excluded terminally differentiated effector memory CD45RA+ cells. The source material was naive CD8+ T cells from PBMCs. These receptors came from a man younger than 30 in good health. Some clones in this sample may be carry-over from other donors' samples.

J is TRBJ2-5 and V is TRBV27; a possible D gene is TRBD2 (7 bases). The CDR3 extends over 17 amino acids. V lost 5 bases and J lost 3, with 22 bases in between. Per the germline V gene, CDR1 is MNHEY and CDR2 is SMNVEV (reference sequence). CDR3 region: CASSPHISRGGKETQYF. CDR3 DNA sequence: TGTGCCAGCAGTCCACACATATCCAGGGGAGGGAAAGAGACCCAGTACTTC.

This clone was observed a few times. The rearrangement links TRBV19 to TRBJ1-1; D remains unclear. V dropped 5 bases and J dropped 1 base, with 8 bases sitting between them. CDR1 and CDR2 from the germline V gene are LNHDA and SQIVND (reference sequence). The CDR3 has 13 residues. DNA of the CDR3: TGTGCCAGTAGTTCCCACACGAACACTGAAGCTTTCTTT. Amino acid sequence: CASSSHTNTEAFF.

The genes are TRBV7-2 and TRBJ2-2; possibly TRBD2 for D (6 bases). Deletions cut 0 bases from V and 8 bases from J, with 10 bases between. Per germline, CDR1 SGHTA and CDR2 FQGNSA. The CDR3 consists of 14 residues. The CDR3 spells CASSLALASGELFF. CDR3 nucleotides: TGTGCCAGCAGCTTAGCCCTAGCGTCGGGGGAGCTGTTTTTT.

This clone was detected once. This chain uses TRBV7-3 with TRBJ2-1, with 12 positions matching TRBD1. Germline trimming cut 5 bases from V and 6 bases from J; bases unmatched to any gene: 14. This CDR3 is built from 18 residues. Germline V lookup: CDR1 SGHTA, CDR2 FQGTGA. Here the CDR3 DNA reads TGTGCCAGCAGCACGTCCCGGGACAGGGGGCCCTCTGGCAATGAGCAGTTCTTC. Translating gives CASSTSRDRGPSGNEQFF.

The CDR3: CASSQVLWETQYF. CDR3 nucleotides: TGTGCCAGCAGCCAAGTTCTCTGGGAGACCCAGTACTTC. The chain has TRBV14 and TRBJ2-5, with D unclear. V shed 1 base and J shed 5 bases, with 8 bases lying between them. Germline V gene lookup returns CDR1 SGHDN and CDR2 FVKESK. The CDR3 runs 13 residues.

The chain uses TRBV28 and TRBJ2-1, with TRBD2 matching 7 bases. Germline assignment: CDR1 MDHEN and CDR2 SYDVKM. There are 13 residues in the CDR3. V gave up 6 bases and J gave up 6 bases; unmatched junction bases: 5. The CDR3 DNA follows: TGTGCCAGCAGCAAACGACTAGCCAATGAGCAGTTCTTC. This sequence encodes CASSKRLANEQFF.

The rearrangement links TRBV19 to TRBJ2-7; D gene unclear. Looked up from germline, CDR1 is LNHDA and CDR2 is SQIVND (reference sequence). This CDR3 comprises 13 residues. V was cut by 2 bases and J by 3 bases, with 8 bases left in between. CDR3 amino acids: CASSITSDYEQYF. CDR3 DNA sequence: TGTGCCAGTAGTATAACGAGCGACTACGAGCAGTACTTC.

In this sample, this clone turned up once. This sequence joins TRBV7-3 and TRBJ1-1; D is undetermined. CDR1 SGHTA and CDR2 FQGTGA come from the germline V gene. Trimming removed 1 base from V and 4 bases from J, with 10 bases in between. The CDR3 extends over 14 amino acids. CDR3 sequence reads: CASSLREGGTEAFF. CDR3 DNA: TGTGCCAGCAGCTTAAGGGAAGGTGGCACTGAAGCTTTCTTT.

The rearrangement uses TRBV5-4 and TRBJ2-3; unclear D gene. CDR1 and CDR2 from the germline V gene are SGHNT and YYREEE (reference sequence). The CDR3 has 14 amino acids. Trimming removed 1 base from V and 6 bases from J, with 12 bases in between. CDR3 amino acids: CASSLSPKSDTQYF. The CDR3, as DNA: TGTGCCAGCAGCTTGAGCCCTAAAAGCGATACGCAGTATTTT.

This clone was recorded a few times. The sample carries other DNA sequences with the same CDR3. The CDR3 here is CASSFSGSYEQYF. CDR3 nucleotides: TGTGCCAGCAGTTTCAGCGGGAGCTACGAGCAGTACTTC. The J gene is TRBJ2-7, the V gene TRBV27, with 8 bases identical to TRBD2. Germline values: CDR1 MNHEY, CDR2 SMNVEV (reference sequence). Unmatched junction bases numbered 1, after V lost 3 bases and J lost 3 bases. This CDR3 has 13 amino acids.

The chain carries TRBV4-1 and TRBJ2-6, with D tentatively TRBD1 (6 bases). V was shortened by 3 bases and J by 0 bases, with 12 bases between the two germline ends. The CDR3 length is 17 residues. Germline values: CDR1 MGHRA, CDR2 YSYEKL. CDR3 DNA: TGCGCCAGCAGCCATCGGGACACCTTCTCTGGGGCCAACGTCCTGACTTTC. Translating it yields CASSHRDTFSGANVLTF.

The chain carries TRBV10-3 and TRBJ1-2; D not certain. This CDR3 contains 21 residues. CDR1 is ENHRY and CDR2 is SYGVKD in the germline V gene. Trimming left V 0 bases short and J 6 bases short, with 32 bases between. The CDR3 region has the DNA TGTGCCATCAGTGAGTCGAGAGAAGGGATACATCATAAAGGGAAGGGTGATGGCTACACCTTC. Protein: CAISESREGIHHKGKGDGYTF.

The chain links TRBV27 to TRBJ2-1; D possibly corresponds to TRBD1 (6 bases). Germline V CDR1 and CDR2: MNHEY, SMNVEV (reference sequence). CDR3 length: 14 residues. Trimming took 5 bases from V and 7 from J, leaving 15 bases between them. The CDR3, as DNA: TGTGCCAGCAGTGTACTCGGACAGTTTAATGAGCAGTTCTTC. It codes for CASSVLGQFNEQFF.

This sequence joins TRBV7-9 and TRBJ2-7; no clear D. The CDR3 extends over 15 amino acids. Trimming shortened V by 0 bases and J by 3 bases, and 12 bases separated the two germline ends. Germline lookup yields CDR1 SEHNR and CDR2 FQNEAQ (reference sequence). DNA for the CDR3: TGTGCCAGCAGCTTAGCGCTTGCGCCCCACTACGAGCAGTACTTC. It specifies CASSLALAPHYEQYF. The full variable domain, in which reference TRBV7-9 and TRBJ2-7 provide the parts outside the CDR3, is DTGVSQNPRHKITKRGQNVTFRCDPISEHNRLYWYRQTLGQGPEFLTYFQNEAQLEKSRLLSDRFSAERPKGSFSTLEIQRTEQGDSAMYLCASSLALAPHYEQYFGPGTRLTVT.

The gene calls are TRBV27 and TRBJ2-7, with D possibly being TRBD2 (6 bases). Deletions cut 6 bases from V and 2 bases from J, with 14 bases between. The CDR3 is 14 amino acids. Germline loops: CDR1 MNHEY, CDR2 SMNVEV (reference sequence). The CDR3 loop is CASRVWTGAYEQYF. CDR3 bases: TGTGCCAGCAGGGTATGGACGGGGGCCTACGAGCAGTACTTC.

The chain recombines TRBV5-1 with TRBJ2-5; D might be TRBD1 or TRBD2, each matching 5 bases. The V and J ends lost 1 base and 2 bases respectively, with 27 bases between them. The CDR3 loop spans 20 amino acids. Germline V CDR1 and CDR2: SGHRS, YFSETQ. CDR3 region: CASSLPSKASGRWGQETQYF. Here the CDR3 DNA reads TGCGCCAGCAGCTTGCCCTCCAAGGCAAGCGGTCGGTGGGGGCAAGAGACCCAGTACTTC.

This clone was seen once. The genes are TRBV7-2 and TRBJ1-2; possible D gene TRBD1, 5 bases. Trimming shortened V by 0 bases and J by 4 bases, and 9 bases separated the two germline ends. The CDR3 has 14 residues. CDR1 is SGHTA and CDR2 is FQGNSA in the germline V gene. CDR3 nucleotides: TGTGCCAGCAGCTTAGCAGACAGCGTCTATGGCTACACCTTC. Its translation: CASSLADSVYGYTF.

The chain employs TRBV28 and TRBJ2-7; no clear D gene. The V end was cut by 3 bases, the J end by 0 bases, with 9 bases between. Looked up from germline, CDR1 is MDHEN and CDR2 is SYDVKM. The CDR3 totals 14 residues. The chain's CDR3 is CASSFAESSYEQYF. As DNA, the CDR3 is TGTGCCAGCAGTTTCGCCGAGAGCTCCTACGAGCAGTACTTC.

The chain carries TRBV30 and TRBJ2-1; either TRBD1 or TRBD2 may fit D (5 bases each). Trimming cost V 0 bases and J 1 base, with 16 bases left between them. Germline CDR1 and CDR2: GTSNPN and SVGIG (reference sequence). This CDR3 is 17 amino acids long. In DNA form, the CDR3 reads TGTGCCTGGAGTGTAGGGCTTAGAGGGGCGTCCTACAATGAGCAGTTCTTC. Protein sequence: CAWSVGLRGASYNEQFF.

The J gene is TRBJ2-6, the V gene TRBV10-3, with D possibly TRBD1 on 5 matching bases. This CDR3 contains 20 residues. Trimming left V 3 bases short and J 0 bases short, with 21 bases between. CDR1 is ENHRY, CDR2 SYGVKD, per germline. The DNA of the CDR3 is TGTGCCATCAGTGATCTGGGGCCCAAAACATCCAACTCTGGGGCCAACGTCCTGACTTTC. It is translated as CAISDLGPKTSNSGANVLTF.

The CDR3 reads CASSYHGRGLGNQPQHF. The CDR3 coding sequence is TGTGCCAGCAGCTACCACGGCAGGGGGCTGGGCAATCAGCCCCAGCATTTT. J is TRBJ1-5 and V is TRBV7-3; 8 nucleotides agree with TRBD1. CDR3 size: 17 residues. Losses at the gene ends were 4 bases for V and 2 bases for J; bases not matched to a gene: 10. In germline, CDR1 is SGHTA, CDR2 FQGTGA.

Regarding this clone: Other nucleotide sequences in the sample specify the same CDR3. The V call is TRBV9, the J call TRBJ2-7, with D tentatively TRBD2 (6 bases). Trimming took 3 bases from V and 2 from J, leaving 12 bases between them. The CDR3 runs 14 residues. Germline V lookup: CDR1 SGDLS, CDR2 YYNGEE. CDR3 nucleotides: TGTGCCAGCAGCGGAGTTGGAGGGCCCTACGAGCAGTACTTC. Translating gives CASSGVGGPYEQYF. Using reference TRBV9 and TRBJ2-7 for the parts outside the CDR3, the full variable domain is DSGVTQTPKHLITATGQRVTLRCSPRSGDLSVYWYQQSLDQGLQFLIQYYNGEERAKGNILERFSAQQFPDLHSELNLSSLELGDSALYFCASSGVGGPYEQYFGPGTRLTVT.

The chain is built from TRBV27 and TRBJ1-5; TRBD1 might be the D (6 bases). CDR3 size: 13 residues. Trimming shortened V by 0 bases and J by 12 bases, and 12 bases separated the two germline ends. In germline, CDR1 is MNHEY, CDR2 SMNVEV (reference sequence). The CDR3 DNA reads TGTGCCAGCAGTTTATCCGGGGGGGGACACCAGCATTTT. Amino acid sequence: CASSLSGGGHQHF.

This clone was seen ten or more times. The rearrangement uses TRBV4-2 and TRBJ2-6, with 11 bases lining up with TRBD2. Germline CDR1 LGHNA, CDR2 YNFKEQ. V trimming: 4 bases; J trimming: 4 bases; junction bases outside the gene matches: 15. The CDR3 is 20 amino acids. The CDR3 DNA is TGTGCCAGCAGCCTTTTGTTCGTACTAGCGGGAGTATCCGGGGCCAACGTCCTGACTTTC. Its protein product is CASSLLFVLAGVSGANVLTF.

The gene calls are TRBV7-9 and TRBJ2-7; TRBD1 matches at 10 bases. V shed 6 bases and J 5 bases; nucleotides not matched to a gene: 7. This CDR3 contains 14 residues. Per the germline V gene, CDR1 is SEHNR and CDR2 is FQNEAQ (reference sequence). CDR3 sequence reads: CASRGRDRGDEQYF. The CDR3, as DNA: TGTGCCAGCAGGGGCCGGGACAGGGGAGACGAGCAGTACTTC.

This clone was detected once. V is TRBV27 and J is TRBJ2-2, with D tentatively TRBD2 (5 bases). The V and J ends lost 5 bases and 4 bases respectively, with 14 bases between them. The CDR3 covers 15 residues. Per the germline V gene, CDR1 is MNHEY and CDR2 is SMNVEV (reference sequence). CDR3 DNA: TGTGCCAGCAGTCAGGAGCCCCGGGGCACCGGGGAGCTGTTTTTT. This sequence encodes CASSQEPRGTGELFF.

The chain employs TRBV11-2 and TRBJ1-1; D remains unclear. V shed 5 bases and J shed 0 bases, with 13 bases lying between them. The CDR3 extends over 15 amino acids. CDR1 and CDR2 (germline): SGHAT, FQNNGV. In DNA form, the CDR3 reads TGTGCCAGCAGCCCCTCCTATGGGTTGAACACTGAAGCTTTCTTT. It yields the protein CASSPSYGLNTEAFF.

This clone was counted once. The V gene is TRBV10-3, the J gene TRBJ2-7; TRBD1 matches 11 bases. V shed 6 bases, J shed 5 bases, and the junction held 12 bases outside the gene matches. The germline V gene has CDR1 ENHRY and CDR2 SYGVKD. The CDR3 extends over 16 amino acids. In nucleotides, the CDR3 is TGTGCCATCAGATCCTCGGACAGGGGGCTATCCAACGAGCAGTACTTC. Translated, it gives CAIRSSDRGLSNEQYF.

This clone came up once. The rearrangement links TRBV9 to TRBJ2-7; 12 bases agree with TRBD2. This CDR3 has 15 residues. V gave up 4 bases and J gave up 4 bases; unmatched junction bases: 6. Germline V lookup: CDR1 SGDLS, CDR2 YYNGEE. CDR3 in DNA: TGTGCCAGCAGCCCCGGACTAGCGGGACTATACGAGCAGTACTTC. This codes for CASSPGLAGLYEQYF.